These T cell receptor beta chains were read from a single sample in a study of T cells in Graves' hyperthyroidism and ophthalmopathy. TCRdb processed the multiplex PCR reads anew with MiXCR; each CDR3 protein has one entry. The sample has roughly 500,000 distinct CDR3 sequences, 15% to 20% seen once. The specimen sequenced was blood. Receptors originate from a woman aged 25 to 39 with Graves' ophthalmopathy. CDR3s include the opening cysteine and the closing phenylalanine or tryptophan. D genes are given only for firm matches. Clone size is given for some rows only: seen once, a few or many times, or a class if the clone is expanded.

>TRBV6-2/TRBV6-3|TRBD2|.|TRBJ2-1
CASSDPGTSSYNEQFF
TGTGCCAGCAGTGACCCAGGGACTAGCTCCTACAATGAGCAGTTCTTC
>TRBV6-1|TRBD2|.|TRBJ2-1
CASSDSRSGLAGVARQFF
TGTGCCAGCAGTGACTCGCGGTCGGGACTAGCGGGAGTGGCCCGGCAGTTCTTC
>TRBV7-2|TRBD2|many|TRBJ2-1
CASSQQGLALGEQFF
TGTGCCAGCAGCCAGCAGGGACTAGCTCTGGGTGAGCAGTTCTTC
>TRBV5-1|.|many|TRBJ2-1
CASSGTRGVAGSYNEQFF
TGCGCCAGCAGCGGAACGAGAGGGGTTGCGGGATCCTACAATGAGCAGTTCTTC
>TRBV9|TRBD1|.|TRBJ2-2
CASSTGTGTGTGELFF
TGTGCCAGCAGCACCGGGACCGGGACAGGGACCGGGGAGCTGTTTTTT
>TRBV7-6|TRBD1|few|TRBJ1-5
CASATGNSNQPQHF
TGTGCCAGCGCGACAGGGAATAGCAATCAGCCCCAGCATTTT
>TRBV20-1|TRBD2|many|TRBJ2-1
CSARRSGRGEQFF
TGCAGTGCTAGACGTAGCGGGAGGGGTGAGCAGTTCTTC
>TRBV6-2/TRBV6-3|TRBD2|.|TRBJ2-3
CASIGGAGLVTDTQYF
TGTGCCAGCATAGGTGGAGCGGGACTTGTCACAGATACGCAGTATTTT
>TRBV2|TRBD2|many|TRBJ2-1
CASRRTSGSLDEQFF
TGTGCCAGCAGGCGGACTAGCGGGAGCTTGGATGAGCAGTTCTTC
>TRBV10-1|TRBD1|few|TRBJ1-6
CASSESKGGTDSPLHF
TGCGCCAGCAGTGAGTCGAAAGGGGGCACGGATTCACCCCTCCACTTT
>TRBV7-6|TRBD1|few|TRBJ2-2
CASSLVQGATNTGELFF
TGTGCCAGCAGCTTAGTCCAGGGGGCGACTAACACCGGGGAGCTGTTTTTT
>TRBV5-1|TRBD1|.|TRBJ1-2
CASSLYTGGNYGYTF
TGCGCCAGCAGCTTGTATACAGGGGGTAACTATGGCTACACCTTC
>TRBV10-3|TRBD2|few|TRBJ2-3
CAISREGGTDTQYF
TGTGCCATCAGCAGGGAGGGAGGCACAGATACGCAGTATTTT
>TRBV20-1|TRBD2|many|TRBJ2-1
CSEISGESNEQFF
TGCAGTGAGATTAGCGGGGAAAGTAATGAGCAGTTCTTC